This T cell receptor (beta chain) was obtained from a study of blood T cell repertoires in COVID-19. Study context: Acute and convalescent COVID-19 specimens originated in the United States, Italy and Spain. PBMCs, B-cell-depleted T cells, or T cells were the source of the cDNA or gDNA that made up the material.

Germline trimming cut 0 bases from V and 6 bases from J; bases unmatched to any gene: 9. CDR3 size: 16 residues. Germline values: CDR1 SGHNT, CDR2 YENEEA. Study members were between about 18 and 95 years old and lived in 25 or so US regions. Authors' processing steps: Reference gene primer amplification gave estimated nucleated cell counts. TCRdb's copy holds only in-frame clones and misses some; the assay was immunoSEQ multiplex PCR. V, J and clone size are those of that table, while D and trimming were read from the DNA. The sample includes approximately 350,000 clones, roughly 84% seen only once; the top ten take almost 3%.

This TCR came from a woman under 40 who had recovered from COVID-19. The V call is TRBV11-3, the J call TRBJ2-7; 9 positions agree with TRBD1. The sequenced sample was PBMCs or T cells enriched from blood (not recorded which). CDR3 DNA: TGTGCCAGCAGCTTAGATCTAGGACAGGGGAAGGTCGAGCAGTACTTC. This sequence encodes CASSLDLGQGKVEQYF.